These T cell receptor beta chains were read from a single sample in a study of T-cell memory formation after mild COVID-19. TCRdb itself ran the 5' RACE reads through MiXCR, one entry per CDR3 protein. The table shows 25,000 to 35,000 distinct CDR3 sequences, with 7.4% occurring only once. The sequenced sample consisted of PBMCs or a T cell subset sorted from them (not recorded which). These receptors were collected from an adult woman who had mild COVID-19 (a few samples of this study predate the infection). Cell type and time point are not known. Both conserved end residues are part of each CDR3. Fields, in order: V gene, J gene, D gene, clone size, CDR3 protein, CDR3 DNA. A D gene is named only where the DNA matches it firmly. Rows give clone size only sometimes, using once, few, many, or a class for an expanded clone.

V: TRBV24-1; J: TRBJ2-3; D: NA; size: many; CDR3: CATSDLSGFAPDTQYF; DNA: TGTGCCACCAGTGATTTGTCGGGGTTTGCCCCAGATACGCAGTATTTT
V: TRBV20-1; J: TRBJ1-1; D: NA; size: many; CDR3: CSARDRFGALRTFF; DNA: TGCAGTGCTAGAGATAGGTTCGGGGCCTTGAGAACTTTCTTT
V: TRBV20-1; J: TRBJ2-7; D: TRBD2; size: many; CDR3: CSALLAGTYEQYF; DNA: TGCAGTGCCTTACTAGCGGGGACCTACGAGCAGTACTTC
V: TRBV18; J: TRBJ1-1; D: NA; size: many; CDR3: CASSSSRTEAFF; DNA: TGTGCCAGCTCAAGTTCTAGGACTGAAGCTTTCTTT
V: TRBV7-2; J: TRBJ1-2; D: NA; size: many; CDR3: CASSGQTNYGYTF; DNA: TGTGCCAGCAGCGGCCAGACAAACTATGGCTACACCTTC
V: TRBV5-6; J: TRBJ2-5; D: TRBD1; size: many; CDR3: CASSLGWDDRGHETQYF; DNA: TGTGCCAGCAGCTTGGGATGGGACGACAGGGGGCACGAGACCCAGTACTTC
V: TRBV5-1; J: TRBJ2-7; D: TRBD2; size: many; CDR3: CASNLAGGPPYEQYF; DNA: TGCGCCAGCAACCTAGCGGGGGGGCCGCCCTACGAGCAGTACTTC
V: TRBV12-3/TRBV12-4; J: TRBJ2-2; D: TRBD1; size: many; CDR3: CASSYDRAKTGELFF; DNA: TGTGCCAGCAGTTATGACAGGGCTAAAACCGGGGAGCTGTTTTTT
V: TRBV6-4; J: TRBJ2-2; D: NA; size: NA; CDR3: CASSAVNTGELFF; DNA: TGTGCCAGCAGTGCTGTGAACACCGGGGAGCTGTTTTTT
V: TRBV18; J: TRBJ1-1; D: TRBD1; size: many; CDR3: CASSPGQGVTEAFF; DNA: TGTGCCAGCTCACCCGGACAGGGAGTCACTGAAGCTTTCTTT
V: TRBV9; J: TRBJ2-7; D: TRBD2; size: many; CDR3: CASSVGLAGEDEQYF; DNA: TGTGCCAGCAGCGTAGGACTAGCGGGAGAGGACGAGCAGTACTTC
V: TRBV4-2; J: TRBJ2-1; D: TRBD2; size: many; CDR3: CASSQGTSPDNEQFF; DNA: TGTGCCAGCAGCCAAGGGACTAGCCCTGACAATGAGCAGTTCTTC
V: TRBV7-2; J: TRBJ2-7; D: NA; size: many; CDR3: CASSLGPSGEQYF; DNA: TGTGCCAGCAGCTTAGGGCCCTCCGGCGAGCAGTACTTC
V: TRBV5-1; J: TRBJ2-5; D: NA; size: many; CDR3: CASSLGQPQETQYF; DNA: TGCGCCAGCAGCTTGGGACAGCCCCAAGAGACCCAGTACTTC
V: TRBV3-1; J: TRBJ1-2; D: TRBD1; size: many; CDR3: CASKDRDRNYGYTF; DNA: TGTGCCAGCAAAGACAGGGATCGCAACTATGGCTACACCTTC
V: TRBV12-3/TRBV12-4; J: TRBJ2-1; D: NA; size: many; CDR3: CASSGPEQFF; DNA: TGTGCCAGCAGTGGGCCTGAGCAGTTCTTC
V: TRBV24-1; J: TRBJ2-2; D: NA; size: many; CDR3: CATSDSRVSGELFF; DNA: TGTGCCACCAGTGATTCCAGGGTATCCGGGGAGCTGTTTTTT